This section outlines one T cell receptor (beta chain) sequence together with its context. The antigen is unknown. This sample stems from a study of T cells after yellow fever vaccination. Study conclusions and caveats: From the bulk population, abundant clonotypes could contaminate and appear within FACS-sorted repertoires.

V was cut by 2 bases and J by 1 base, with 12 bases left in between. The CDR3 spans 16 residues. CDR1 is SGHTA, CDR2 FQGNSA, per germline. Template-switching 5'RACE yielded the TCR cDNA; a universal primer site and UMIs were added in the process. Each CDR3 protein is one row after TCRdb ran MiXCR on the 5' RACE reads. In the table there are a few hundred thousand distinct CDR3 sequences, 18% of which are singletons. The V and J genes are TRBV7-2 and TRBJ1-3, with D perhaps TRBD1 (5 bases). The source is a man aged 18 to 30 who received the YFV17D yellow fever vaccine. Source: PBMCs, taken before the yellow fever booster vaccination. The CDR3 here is CASSLISGGSGNTIYF. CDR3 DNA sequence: TGTGCCAGCAGCTTAATCAGCGGGGGATCTGGAAACACCATATATTTT.